What follows are 22 T cell receptor beta chains derived from one specimen sequenced in a study of radiation and T cells in renal cell carcinoma. Produced via immunoSEQ multiplex PCR; TCRdb's table is partial and in-frame only. The sample lists about 100,000 clones; 80% to 90% were seen once. This sample's time point: blood 4 weeks post-SBRT, at nephrectomy. Treatment defined: 15 Gy SBRT to primary tumor, nephrectomy 4 weeks later. The sequencing used blood, collected from a patient whose treatment included radiotherapy and nephrectomy. The origin of the receptors is a man in his fifties or sixties with renal cell carcinoma.

The chain combines TRBV7-2 with TRBJ2-5, with unresolved D. The J call may be incorrect, as the DNA end agrees better with TRBJ2-7. From germline, CDR1 is SGHTA and CDR2 FQGNSA. CDR3 size: 11 residues. For the CDR3, the DNA is TGTGCCAGCAGAGAAGCCTACGAGCAGTACTTC. As protein: CASREAYEQYF.

The chain carries TRBV9 and TRBJ2-7; 9 nucleotides align to TRBD2. CDR3 size: 16 residues. Germline CDR1 SGDLS, CDR2 YYNGEE. V was clipped by 0 bases and J by 3 bases; unmatched bases: 7. The chain's CDR3 is CASSVDGSGRLYEQYF. DNA for the CDR3: TGTGCCAGCAGCGTAGACGGTAGCGGGAGACTCTACGAGCAGTACTTC.

CDR3 DNA sequence: TGTGCCAGCAGCTTAGCGCCAGGGACAGGATTGGCCGAGCAGTACTTC. This codes for CASSLAPGTGLAEQYF. The V gene is TRBV7-9, the J gene TRBJ2-7, with TRBD1 matching over 8 bases. Germline CDR1 reads SEHNR; CDR2 reads FQNEAQ (reference sequence). The CDR3 consists of 16 residues. Losses at the gene ends were 0 bases for V and 6 bases for J; bases not matched to a gene: 10. Looking up the rest from reference TRBV7-9 and TRBJ2-7 gives the full variable domain: DTGVSQNPRHKITKRGQNVTFRCDPISEHNRLYWYRQTLGQGPEFLTYFQNEAQLEKSRLLSDRFSAERPKGSFSTLEIQRTEQGDSAMYLCASSLAPGTGLAEQYFGPGTRLTVT.

The V and J genes are TRBV5-6 and TRBJ2-7; tentative D call: TRBD1 (6 bases). With 0 bases removed from V and 2 bases from J, the gap between germline ends came to 9 bases. This CDR3 is built from 14 residues. Germline V gives CDR1 SGHDT, CDR2 YYEEEE. The CDR3 DNA follows: TGTGCCAGCAGCTTGGTCGGACAGCCCTACGAGCAGTACTTC. Its protein is CASSLVGQPYEQYF.

This chain links TRBV4-2 with TRBJ2-7, with D tentatively TRBD1 or TRBD2 (5 bases each). The CDR3 extends over 15 amino acids. Trimming pared 4 bases from V and 1 base from J, leaving 14 bases between. Germline CDR1 reads LGHNA; CDR2 reads YNFKEQ. This chain's CDR3 is CASSPRGGSSYEQYF. The CDR3 DNA sequence: TGTGCCAGCAGCCCTCGGGGCGGGTCATCCTACGAGCAGTACTTC.

This chain joins TRBV6-5 and TRBJ2-2, with D perhaps given as TRBD1 or TRBD2 (5 bases each). Germline values: CDR1 MNHEY, CDR2 SVGAGI. The CDR3 is made up of 15 amino acids. V lost 7 bases and J lost 4, with 16 bases in between. CDR3 DNA sequence: TGTGCCAGCAAGACACCGGGACCACGCACCGGGGAGCTGTTTTTT. Translated, it gives CASKTPGPRTGELFF.

Notes on this clone: Germline is not matched at one junction end, which may reflect a read error. The chain employs TRBV11-2 and TRBJ2-7; TRBD1 matches 7 bases. The germline gives CDR1 SGHAT, CDR2 FQNNGV. This CDR3 contains 17 residues. The CDR3 DNA follows: TGTGCCAGCAGCATAGAACGAGACAGGACAGGCGTTTACGAGCAGTACTTC. This sequence encodes CASSIERDRTGVYEQYF.

This clone has only one observation. The chain joins TRBV4-2 to TRBJ2-7; D gene uncertain. Germline V gene lookup returns CDR1 LGHNA and CDR2 YNFKEQ. The CDR3 consists of 13 residues. V was trimmed by 1 base and J by 6 bases, leaving 10 bases between them. Written as DNA, the CDR3 is TGTGCCAGCAGCCAAGTGGATACTTCCGAGCAGTACTTC. Its translation: CASSQVDTSEQYF.

The chain has TRBV4-3 and TRBJ1-3, with D unresolved. CDR3 length: 15 residues. With 2 bases removed from V and 1 base from J, the gap between germline ends came to 9 bases. Germline V lookup: CDR1 LGHNA, CDR2 YSLEER. CDR3 region: CASSQREGSGNTIYF. The CDR3 bases are TGCGCCAGCAGCCAACGGGAAGGATCTGGAAACACCATATATTTT.

The rearrangement links TRBV10-3 to TRBJ2-1; the D gene is possibly TRBD2 (5 bases). The V end was cut by 6 bases, the J end by 5 bases, with 11 bases between. The germline V gene has CDR1 ENHRY and CDR2 SYGVKD. This CDR3 comprises 13 residues. Written as DNA, the CDR3 is TGTGCCATCAGACTAGGTAGGGACAATGAGCAGTTCTTC. Its protein product is CAIRLGRDNEQFF.

The CDR3 DNA sequence: TGTGCCAGTAGTGCACCGGGACTAGAGGGAGATACGCAGTATTTT. Amino acids: CASSAPGLEGDTQYF. The chain couples TRBV19 to TRBJ2-3; 8 bases map to TRBD2. Germline V lookup: CDR1 LNHDA, CDR2 SQIVND (reference sequence). The CDR3 totals 15 residues. Trimming cost V 5 bases and J 5 bases; bases outside gene matches: 9.

The genes are TRBV13 and TRBJ2-2, with 12 nucleotides matching TRBD2. J gave up 2 bases and V 5 bases, and 6 bases lay outside the gene matches. The CDR3 loop spans 17 amino acids. Germline CDR1 reads PRHDT; CDR2 reads FYEKMQ (reference sequence). The CDR3 DNA follows: TGTGCCAGCAGCCTCCTAGCGGGAGGGACAAACACCGGGGAGCTGTTTTTT. This gives the protein CASSLLAGGTNTGELFF.

The chain joins TRBV10-3 to TRBJ2-7, with D perhaps matching TRBD1 or TRBD2 (7 bases each). Trimming took 4 bases from V and 3 from J, leaving 13 bases between them. Germline V CDR1 and CDR2: ENHRY, SYGVKD. The CDR3 extends over 14 amino acids. In DNA form, the CDR3 reads TGTGCCATCAGTGCAGGGGGGGTGGGCTACGAGCAGTACTTC. It yields the protein CAISAGGVGYEQYF.

The V and J genes are TRBV27 and TRBJ1-1; no definite D call. Germline V gives CDR1 MNHEY, CDR2 SMNVEV (reference sequence). Between the trimmed V and J ends, which lost 0 bases and 3 bases, there was a span of 11 bases. This CDR3 has 15 residues. The CDR3 is CASSLSAGMDTEAFF. CDR3 nucleotides: TGTGCCAGCAGTTTATCAGCGGGTATGGACACTGAAGCTTTCTTT.

The chain employs TRBV21-1 and TRBJ1-5. TRBV21-1 has pseudogene status. The CDR3 contains 14 residues. CDR3 in amino acids: CASPGGIGNQPQHF. CDR3 sequence (DNA): TGTGCCAGCCCTGGGGGGATCGGCAATCAGCCCCAGCATTTT.

The chain links TRBV5-5 to TRBJ2-3; TRBD2 matches 8 bases. J lost 6 bases, V lost 2 bases, and 11 bases had no gene match. This CDR3 contains 16 residues. Germline V CDR1 and CDR2: SGHKS, YYEKEE (reference sequence). This CDR3 reads CASSFTGAGVGDTQYF. The CDR3 DNA reads as TGTGCCAGCAGCTTTACAGGAGCGGGAGTGGGGGATACGCAGTATTTT.

The chain carries TRBV30 and TRBJ2-1; 7 bases are a match to TRBD1. Germline trimming cut 0 bases from V and 7 bases from J; bases unmatched to any gene: 15. The CDR3 length is 17 residues. The germline V gene encodes CDR1 GTSNPN and CDR2 SVGIG (reference sequence). The CDR3 loop is CAWSVRSGTAAVNEQFF. CDR3 sequence (DNA): TGTGCCTGGAGTGTAAGATCCGGGACAGCCGCCGTAAATGAGCAGTTCTTC.

The chain recombines TRBV7-2 with TRBJ2-7, with 9 positions matching TRBD2. The CDR3 is 15 residues long. After removal of 4 bases from V and 0 bases from J, the junction contained 4 bases not matched to a gene. Per the germline V gene, CDR1 is SGHTA and CDR2 is FQGNSA. In DNA form, the CDR3 reads TGTGCCAGCAGCTCCTCTAGCGGGAACTCCTACGAGCAGTACTTC. Its protein product is CASSSSSGNSYEQYF.

The chain links TRBV4-2 to TRBJ2-3, with 12 bases matching TRBD2. This CDR3 has 19 amino acids. Germline loops: CDR1 LGHNA, CDR2 YNFKEQ. V lost 4 bases to trimming and J lost 6 bases; unmatched junction nucleotides: 17. CDR3 nucleotide sequence: TGTGCCAGCAGCCCGAGTCCTAGCGGGAGGGTTTGGTCCTCGGATACGCAGTATTTT. Translation gives CASSPSPSGRVWSSDTQYF.

The chain recombines TRBV9 with TRBJ2-3; 8 nucleotides line up with TRBD2. CDR1 SGDLS and CDR2 YYNGEE come from the germline V gene. V lost 3 bases to trimming and J lost 0 bases; unmatched junction nucleotides: 3. The CDR3 extends over 15 amino acids. CDR3: CASSEWTSSTDTQYF. The DNA for the CDR3 is TGTGCCAGCAGCGAGTGGACTAGCAGCACAGATACGCAGTATTTT.

This chain uses TRBV4-1 with TRBJ2-7; D is undetermined. The CDR3 has 15 residues. Germline assignment: CDR1 MGHRA and CDR2 YSYEKL. V lost 0 bases and J 0 bases, leaving 9 bases between the germline ends. The chain's CDR3 is CASSQDGFYSYEQYF. In DNA form, the CDR3 reads TGCGCCAGCAGCCAAGACGGTTTCTACTCCTACGAGCAGTACTTC.

The chain joins TRBV4-1 to TRBJ2-7; 9 bases align to TRBD2. With V trimmed by 3 bases and J by 6 bases, 9 bases remained unmatched. The germline CDR1 and CDR2 sequences are MGHRA and YSYEKL. The CDR3 has 15 residues. The CDR3 is CASSQEREAQGEQYF. The CDR3 coding sequence is TGCGCCAGCAGCCAGGAGCGGGAGGCCCAGGGCGAGCAGTACTTC.